These 27 T cell receptor beta chains came from one sample sequenced in a study of tumor-infiltrating lymphocytes in primary liver carcinoma. Each 20-30 mg portion of unsorted bulk tissue served as the source for co-extraction of RNA and DNA. With a constant-region primer, TCR beta cDNA was made from approximately 450 ng of total RNA. Employing slightly modified ARM-PCR, three nested multiplex PCR rounds were run, and these gave rise to the TCR beta libraries. The two initial PCR rounds, approximately 10 cycles each, used TRBV1-TRBV30 forward and C-beta reverse primers. TCRdb re-derived calls from the multiplex PCR reads in MiXCR, one entry per CDR3 protein. The data hold roughly 78,000 distinct CDR3 sequences, with about 70% observed a single time. Sequencing was performed on liver tumor tissue from sampling region 4. Subset defined: tumor region T4, right-lateral pole. These TCRs come from a woman aged 60-75 years with primary liver carcinoma and hepatitis B virus infection.

In the case of this clonotype: The CDR3 does not close with the conserved phenylalanine or tryptophan, likely indicating a read error. This sequence joins TRBV6-5 and TRBJ2-7, with 7 bases that match TRBD2. CDR1 and CDR2 from the germline V gene are MNHEY and SVGAGI. The CDR3 is 15 amino acids. CDR3 region: CACSAAAGEYYEQYL. The CDR3 DNA follows: TGTGCCTGCAGCGCGGCGGCGGGAGAGTACTACGAGCAGTACTTG.

On this clonotype itself: A read error is likely, as this CDR3 ends without the conserved phenylalanine or tryptophan. The chain joins TRBV11-2 to TRBJ2-2; D is unresolved. Germline lookup yields CDR1 SGHAT and CDR2 FQNNGV. CDR3 length equals 15 residues. Trimming took off 7 bases at V and 9 bases at J, with 21 bases between the two ends. The CDR3 region is CASNPPQGPTRELFP. The CDR3 DNA reads TGTGCCAGCAACCCTCCGCAAGGACCGACCCGGGAGCTGTTTCCT.

This clonotype has a count of ten or more. The chain's CDR3 is CASSMTGNTEAFF. The DNA for the CDR3 is TGTGCCAGCAGCATGACAGGAAACACTGAAGCTTTCTTT. The chain joins TRBV6-6 to TRBJ1-1; the D gene is possibly TRBD1 (6 bases). From germline, CDR1 is MNHNY and CDR2 SVGAGI (reference sequence). The CDR3 is 13 amino acids. Between the trimmed V and J ends, which lost 6 bases and 2 bases, there was a span of 10 bases.

As for this clonotype: The CDR3 ends on some other residue instead of the conserved phenylalanine or tryptophan, so this is likely a read error. J is TRBJ2-7 and V is TRBV29-1, with 12 bases that match TRBD2. The CDR3 has 14 residues. CDR1 is SQVTM and CDR2 is ANQGSEA in the germline V gene. The V and J ends lost 4 bases and 4 bases, in that order; junction bases with no gene match: 5. The CDR3 loop is CSVVLGTSGYEQYC. The CDR3 region has the DNA TGCAGCGTTGTCCTAGGGACTAGCGGGTACGAGCAGTACTGC.

A remark on this clonotype: This likely comes from a read error, as the CDR3 has no conserved phenylalanine or tryptophan at its end. This chain connects TRBV14 to TRBJ2-5, with a tentative D call TRBD2 (5 bases). This CDR3 is 15 amino acids long. Trimming cost V 1 base and J 2 bases, with 11 bases left between them. Germline loops: CDR1 SGHDN, CDR2 FVKESK. The DNA for the CDR3 is TGTGCCAGCAGCCAAGGTCTAGCCATTCAAGAGACCCAGTACTTA. It yields the protein CASSQGLAIQETQYL.

The chain employs TRBV29-1 and TRBJ2-1, with D tentatively TRBD2 (7 bases). V was trimmed by 5 bases and J by 13 bases, leaving 27 bases between them. This CDR3 spans 15 amino acids. Germline CDR1 is SQVTM and CDR2 is ANQGSEA. The CDR3 here is CSVHRGTTIYNKQFF. The CDR3 DNA is TGCAGCGTTCATAGGGGGACTACCATCTACAATAAACAGTTCTTC.

On this clonotype: A read error may account for a junction end that differs from germline. The J gene is TRBJ2-5, the V gene TRBV29-1; weak D call: TRBD2 (5 bases). The CDR3 runs 11 residues. The germline CDR1 and CDR2 sequences are SQVTM and ANQGSEA. The CDR3 region has the DNA TGTAGCGTACATTCTCAAGAGGCCCAGTACTTC. Amino acids: CSVHSQEAQYF.

Of note for this clonotype: In this CDR3 the conserved last residue, phenylalanine or tryptophan, is missing, so a read error is likely. The rearrangement uses TRBV29-1 and TRBJ2-1, with D possibly TRBD1 on 5 matching bases. The CDR3 runs 14 residues. Germline V gene sequence: CDR1 SQVTM, CDR2 ANQGSEA. CDR3 region: CGVVLEGRGNEQFI. The CDR3, as DNA: TGCGGCGTTGTCCTGGAAGGTAGGGGAAATGAGCAGTTCATC.

Comments on this clonotype: Because it lacks the conserved phenylalanine or tryptophan at the end, this CDR3 is likely a read error. No DNA is shown, since the ends of the CDR3 on it are uncertain; the CDR3 is the one TCRdb lists. The V and J genes are TRBV29-1 and TRBJ2-3; no DNA check was done on the table's D call, TRBD2. The CDR3 is 15 amino acids long, termini counted. CDR1 and CDR2 (germline): SQVTM, ANQGSEA. CDR3 residues: CNSRGLAGVTDTQNL.

Remarks on this clonotype: A much larger clone lies a single base off, so this may be a read error. This chain uses TRBV30 with TRBJ2-1, with 7 bases fitting TRBD2. The CDR3 sequence is 16 residues long. J gave up 4 bases and V 2 bases, and 11 bases lay outside the gene matches. Germline V gene sequence: CDR1 GTSNPN, CDR2 SVGIG (reference sequence). This chain's CDR3 is CAWSPESGIVYNEQFF. CDR3 coding DNA: TGTGCCTGGAGTCCAGAAAGCGGGATTGTTTACAATGAGCAGTTCTTC.

This clonotype was detected a few times. This chain links TRBV7-6 with TRBJ1-1, with 9 bases aligning to TRBD1. CDR3 size: 15 residues. The junction had 11 bases not matched to a gene; V was cut back by 5 bases and J by 7 bases. Germline V lookup: CDR1 SGHVS, CDR2 FNYEAQ. The CDR3 DNA sequence: TGTGCCAGCAGCCCATCGGGACAGGGAAGAGTTGAAGCTTTCTTT. Translation gives CASSPSGQGRVEAFF.

The chain has TRBV7-2 and TRBJ2-1; no firm D call. Looked up from germline, CDR1 is SGHTA and CDR2 is FQGNSA. V was trimmed by 2 bases and J by 1 base, leaving 9 bases between them. The CDR3 runs 15 residues. Here the CDR3 DNA reads TGTGCCAGCAGCTTAAGGGCGGCTTCCTACAATGAGCAGTTCTTC. It is translated as CASSLRAASYNEQFF.

Worth noting for this clonotype: This may be a read error: a much more frequent sequence differs by one nucleotide. The chain combines TRBV28 with TRBJ2-7; tentative D call: TRBD2 (6 bases). Germline CDR1 MDHEN, CDR2 SYDVKM. CDR3 length: 14 amino acids. This CDR3 is CTSSFIGGTYEQYF. CDR3 nucleotides: TGTACCAGCAGTTTCATCGGCGGGACCTACGAGCAGTACTTC.

The table lists this clonotype with many counts. The chain has TRBV5-1 and TRBJ1-1; D not certain. Trimming shortened V by 3 bases and J by 1 base, and 4 bases separated the two germline ends. The CDR3 contains 12 residues. Germline assignment: CDR1 SGHRS and CDR2 YFSETQ. The CDR3 region has the DNA TGCGCCAGCAGCTGGGGGAACACTGAAGCTTTCTTT. The encoded protein is CASSWGNTEAFF.

On this clonotype itself: No conserved phenylalanine or tryptophan is present at the end of the CDR3, so a read error is the likely explanation. The chain's CDR3 is CASSLDRTGALFS. Here the CDR3 DNA reads TGTGCCAGCAGCTTAGATAGGACTGGGGCACTGTTTTCT. V and J are TRBV11-2 and TRBJ2-2; the D gene could be TRBD1 or TRBD2 (5 bases each). The CDR3 consists of 13 residues. Between the trimmed V and J ends, which lost 0 bases and 14 bases, there was a span of 13 bases. CDR1 and CDR2 (germline): SGHAT, FQNNGV.

As concerns this clonotype: Germline and junction disagree at one end, which may indicate a read error. V and J are TRBV5-4 and TRBJ2-7, with a weak D call TRBD2 (6 bases). CDR3 length equals 14 residues. The V gene's germline CDR1 is SGHNT and CDR2 YYREEE (reference sequence). This CDR3 reads CTSSQGLTASEQYF. CDR3 DNA: TGTACCAGCAGCCAAGGACTAACCGCTTCAGAGCAGTACTTC.

Points on this clonotype: Its ends do not fully match the called genes, so a read error is possible. The rearrangement uses TRBV11-2 and TRBJ2-7, with 14 bases identical to TRBD2. Germline V CDR1 and CDR2: SGHAT, FQNNGV. This CDR3 is 20 amino acids long. CDR3 in amino acids: CASNTLQGAGLAGAIYEQNF. As DNA, the CDR3 is TGTGCCAGCAACACTCTACAGGGGGCGGGACTAGCGGGGGCGATCTACGAGCAGAACTTC. Filled out from reference TRBV11-2 and TRBJ2-7, the complete variable domain reads EAGVAQSPRYKIIEKRQSVAFWCNPISGHATLYWYQQILGQGPKLLIQFQNNGVVDDSQLPKDRFSAERLKGVDSTLKIQPAKLEDSAVYLCASNTLQGAGLAGAIYEQNFGPGTRLTVT.

V and J are TRBV11-2 and TRBJ2-5, with D unclear. There are 13 residues in the CDR3. CDR1 is SGHAT and CDR2 is FQNNGV in the germline V gene. CDR3 in DNA: TGTGCTAGGAGCTTAAAATCGGGTAGTTGGGAGTACTTC. The encoded protein is CARSLKSGSWEYF.

To note about this clonotype: The CDR3 ends on some other residue instead of the conserved phenylalanine or tryptophan, so this is likely a read error. No DNA is shown, since the ends of the CDR3 on it are uncertain; the CDR3 is the one TCRdb lists. The chain carries TRBV10-3 and TRBJ1-5; the table's D call, TRBD1, has no DNA check behind it. Counting both end residues, the CDR3 totals 15 amino acids. Germline CDR1 ENHRY, CDR2 SYGVKD. The CDR3 sequence: CAISESSQGGQPQHL.

This clonotype was detected many times. DNA of the CDR3: TGTGCCAGCAGTGACTCGACCCACAATGAGCAGTTCTTC. Translated, it gives CASSDSTHNEQFF. This rearrangement joins TRBV6-4 to TRBJ2-1; D call uncertain. Between the trimmed V and J ends, which lost 0 bases and 5 bases, there was a span of 5 bases. There are 13 residues in the CDR3. Germline assignment: CDR1 MRHNA and CDR2 SNTAGT.

The rearrangement uses TRBV14 and TRBJ2-7; 7 positions match TRBD2. Trimming removed 6 bases from V and 9 bases from J; junction bases left unmatched: 11. The CDR3 covers 13 residues. Germline CDR1 is SGHDN and CDR2 is FVKESK. The CDR3 region has the DNA TGTGCCAGCAGTCTACTAGCGAGAGCAGGGCAGTACTTC. Encoded protein: CASSLLARAGQYF.

This clonotype came up many times. The chain joins TRBV10-3 to TRBJ2-7; no clear D gene. Germline V lookup: CDR1 ENHRY, CDR2 SYGVKD. This CDR3 has 14 residues. Trimming pared 0 bases from V and 3 bases from J, leaving 9 bases between. Here the CDR3 reads CAISESRNNYEQYF. The CDR3 DNA reads as TGTGCCATCAGTGAGTCTCGGAACAACTACGAGCAGTACTTC.

For this clonotype: One end of the junction is discordant with germline, which a read error may explain. The V and J genes are TRBV29-1 and TRBJ2-7; TRBD2 aligns across 10 bases. The CDR3 is 13 residues long. In germline, CDR1 is SQVTM, CDR2 ANQGSEA. The CDR3 reads CSVTRHSAGGQCF. The CDR3 coding sequence is TGCAGCGTTACGCGACACTCAGCGGGGGGGCAGTGCTTC.

This clonotype was observed at least ten times. A much larger clone is a single base away; this may be a read error. The CDR3 here is CASSRLNPEVAHEQFF. CDR3 DNA sequence: TGTGCCAGCAGCCGACTAAACCCCGAGGTTGCCCATGAGCAGTTCTTC. This chain connects TRBV11-2 to TRBJ2-1; maybe TRBD2 (5 bases). Germline lookup yields CDR1 SGHAT and CDR2 FQNNGV. The CDR3 loop spans 16 amino acids. Trimming took 5 bases from V and 8 from J, leaving 22 bases between them.

Comment on this clonotype: The junction and the germline gene differ at one end; a read error may be behind it. The gene calls are TRBV11-2 and TRBJ2-3; no reliable D call. The CDR3 is made up of 14 amino acids. Per germline, CDR1 SGHAT and CDR2 FQNNGV. CDR3 loop: CDSSLVVSTDTQYF. The CDR3, as DNA: TGTGACAGCAGCTTAGTTGTGAGCACAGATACACAGTATTTT.

In its sample, this clonotype was seen many times. This sequence joins TRBV7-8 and TRBJ1-2, with D perhaps matching TRBD1 (5 bases). Germline CDR1 SGHVS, CDR2 FQNEAQ. V lost 4 bases, J lost 3 bases, and 9 bases lay in between. This CDR3 has 13 residues. The CDR3 region has the DNA TGTGCCAGCAGCTCGCAGGGAGACTATGGCTACACCTTC. It encodes CASSSQGDYGYTF.

Details on this clonotype: The CDR3 does not close with the conserved phenylalanine or tryptophan, likely indicating a read error. The chain uses TRBV10-2 and TRBJ2-7, with D tentatively TRBD1 (6 bases). Germline values: CDR1 WSHSY, CDR2 SAAADI. CDR3 length equals 12 residues. CDR3 nucleotides: TGCACCAGCAGTGAAGGCAGGGGCGAGCAGTACCTC. This sequence encodes CTSSEGRGEQYL.